These T cell receptor beta chains were read from a single sample in a study of blood T cell repertoires in COVID-19. Using immunoSEQ multiplex PCR, the repertoire was profiled, and TCRdb retains in-frame clones only, with some absent. Among 330,000 or so clones listed, approximately 88% were seen once. The sample comprised PBMCs or T cells enriched from blood (not recorded which). The receptors come from a man between 25 and 39 years old who had recovered from COVID-19. CDR3s include the opening cysteine and the closing phenylalanine or tryptophan.

TRBJ1-1 14 TRBV19 CASSDDRAGTEAFF
TRBJ2-5 16 TRBV10-3 CATRLGQGAGQETQYF
TRBJ1-1 14 TRBV5-1 CASSLRGENTEAFF
TRBJ1-3 16 TRBV5-6 CASSFGGRSGGNTIYF
TRBJ1-2 13 TRBV6-1 CASSEGGRYGYTF
TRBJ1-6 15 TRBV19 CASSIPYRGDSPLHF
TRBJ1-5 17 TRBV4-2 CASSQDGTDGSYQPQHF
TRBJ2-7 13 TRBV15 CATSRAPGSYQYF
TRBJ1-2 12 TRBV5-8 CASSSLSYGYTF
TRBJ2-1 13 TRBV7-2 CASSPHKNNEQFF
TRBJ1-4 15 TRBV19 CASSPTPGLFEKLFF
TRBJ2-3 15 TRBV21-1 CASREGPRSTDTQYF
TRBJ1-5 15 TRBV5-4 CARKTGTDSNQPQHF
TRBJ2-5 17 TRBV4-2 CASSQDGTSGEGGTQYF